This section outlines one T cell receptor (beta chain) sequence together with its context. As yet, its antigen is unknown. This specimen comes from a study of CD8 T cells in ankylosing spondylitis. Study results and caveats: A motif of 7 to 9 highly homologous TCR beta variants was seen as apparently characteristic of ankylosing spondylitis blood. Significantly higher representation of disease-linked clones was reported for matched ankylosing spondylitis synovial fluid. In reactive arthritis synovial fluid and blood, some motif variants had been reported before.

CDR1 and CDR2 (germline): DFQATT, SNEGSKA (reference sequence). The CDR3 is made up of 12 amino acids. The V gene lost 5 bases and the J gene lost 1 base, with 8 bases spanning the gap. Construction of TCR beta libraries was performed using quantitative 5'-RACE with molecular barcodes. TCRdb fed the 5' RACE reads into MiXCR, producing one record per CDR3 protein. The sample carries more than 250,000 distinct CDR3 sequences, approximately 8.2% recorded once. The V gene is TRBV20-1, the J gene TRBJ2-5; D gene ambiguous. The clonotype comes from a male donor with ankylosing spondylitis. The sequenced sample consisted of blood, either unsorted or a sorted T cell fraction (not recorded which). The CDR3 is CSAQRSQETQYF. In DNA, the CDR3 is TGCAGTGCTCAACGGTCCCAAGAGACCCAGTACTTC.